The clone carrying this TCR beta chain was seen more than once but under ten times. What it recognizes is unknown. The V segment lost 7 bases and the J segment 3 bases; nucleotides outside the gene matches: 3. The CDR3 is 11 amino acids. Germline CDR1 reads SQVTM; CDR2 reads ANQGSEA. The data were obtained in a study of T-cell memory formation after mild COVID-19. The study, taken as a whole, reports: Researchers found some responding clones in pre-infection memory, a sign that cross-reactive memory joined. Contracting CD4+ clones were located mainly in CM and EM, and CD8+ clones in EMRA.

Constant-segment primers served in 5'RACE that generated TCR alpha and TCR beta cDNA libraries bearing sample barcodes and UMIs. TCRdb called the 5' RACE reads again in MiXCR, with one record for every CDR3 protein. The table lists about 470,000 distinct CDR3 sequences, 18% of them singletons. Source material: PBMCs or a T cell subset sorted from them (not recorded which). The V and J genes are TRBV29-1 and TRBJ2-7; 7 bases fit TRBD1. This TCR came from an adult woman who had mild COVID-19 (a few samples of this study predate the infection). Cell type and time point are not known. The CDR3 DNA follows: TGCAGCGCGGGACAGAACTACGAGCAGTACTTC. It encodes CSAGQNYEQYF.